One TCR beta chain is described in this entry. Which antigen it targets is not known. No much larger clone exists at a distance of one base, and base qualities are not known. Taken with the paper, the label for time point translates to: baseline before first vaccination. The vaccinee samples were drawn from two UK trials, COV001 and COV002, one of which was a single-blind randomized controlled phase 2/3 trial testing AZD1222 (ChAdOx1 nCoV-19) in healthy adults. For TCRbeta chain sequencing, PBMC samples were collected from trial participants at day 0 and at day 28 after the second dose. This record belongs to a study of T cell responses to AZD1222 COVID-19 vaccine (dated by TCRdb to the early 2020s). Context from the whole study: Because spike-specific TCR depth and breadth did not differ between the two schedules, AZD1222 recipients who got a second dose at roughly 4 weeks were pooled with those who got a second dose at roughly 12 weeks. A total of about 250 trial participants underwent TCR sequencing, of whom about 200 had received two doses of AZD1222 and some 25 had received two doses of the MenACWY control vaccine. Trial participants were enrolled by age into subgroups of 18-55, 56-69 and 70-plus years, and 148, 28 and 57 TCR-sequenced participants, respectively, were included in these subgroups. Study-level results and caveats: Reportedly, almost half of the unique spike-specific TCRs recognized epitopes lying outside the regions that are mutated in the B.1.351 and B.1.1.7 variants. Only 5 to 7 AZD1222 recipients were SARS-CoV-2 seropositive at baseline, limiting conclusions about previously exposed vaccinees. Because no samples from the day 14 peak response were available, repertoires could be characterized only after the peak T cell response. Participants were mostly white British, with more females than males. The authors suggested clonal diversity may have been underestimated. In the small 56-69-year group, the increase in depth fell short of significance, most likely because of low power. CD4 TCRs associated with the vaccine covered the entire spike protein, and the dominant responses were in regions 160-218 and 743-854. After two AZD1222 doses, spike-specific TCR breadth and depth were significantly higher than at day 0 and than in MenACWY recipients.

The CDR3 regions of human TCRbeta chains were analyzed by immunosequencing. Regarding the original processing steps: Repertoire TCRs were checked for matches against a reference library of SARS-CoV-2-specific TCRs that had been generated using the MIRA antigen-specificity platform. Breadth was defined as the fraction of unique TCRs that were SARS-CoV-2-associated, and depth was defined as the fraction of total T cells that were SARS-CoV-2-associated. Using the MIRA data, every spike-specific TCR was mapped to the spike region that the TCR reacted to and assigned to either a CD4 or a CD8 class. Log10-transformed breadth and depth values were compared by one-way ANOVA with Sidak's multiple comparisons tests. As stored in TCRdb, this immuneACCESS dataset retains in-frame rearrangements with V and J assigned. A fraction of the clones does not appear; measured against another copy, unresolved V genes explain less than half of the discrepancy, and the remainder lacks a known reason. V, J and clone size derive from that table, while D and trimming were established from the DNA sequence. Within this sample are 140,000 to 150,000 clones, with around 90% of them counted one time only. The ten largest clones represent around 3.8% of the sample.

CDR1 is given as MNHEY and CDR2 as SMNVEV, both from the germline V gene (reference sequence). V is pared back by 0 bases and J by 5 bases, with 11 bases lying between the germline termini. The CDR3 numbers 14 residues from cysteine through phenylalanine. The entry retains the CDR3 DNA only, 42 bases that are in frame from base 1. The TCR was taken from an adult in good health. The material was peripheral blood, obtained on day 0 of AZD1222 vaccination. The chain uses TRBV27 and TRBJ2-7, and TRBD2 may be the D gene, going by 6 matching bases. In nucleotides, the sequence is TGTGCCAGCAGTTTATCCACCCGGGGGAACGAGCAGTACTTC. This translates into CASSLSTRGNEQYF.